This TCR beta chain was retrieved from a study of T cell repertoires and HLA-DP antigens. On the study more broadly: A couple of male donors and one female donor spanned ages 18-to-29 through 60-to-69.

Germline V gene lookup returns CDR1 MNHNY and CDR2 SVGAGI (reference sequence). This CDR3 spans 12 amino acids. The germline V and J ends were trimmed by 0 bases and 4 bases, with 3 bases remaining between them. General observations from the study: Pre-culture clonality, approximately 0.037, was far below sorted CD137+ clonality of 0.3 to 0.45.

A word on this clone: Its antigen is not known. Within the sample, other DNA sequences also encode this same CDR3.

TCRdb's table, derived via immunoSEQ multiplex PCR, lists solely in-frame clones and lacks some. This table holds approximately 100,000 clones, 86% found once. This sequence was found in a man aged 45-60 years in good health and CMV-seronegative. The sample taken for sequencing was CD4+ T cells from PBMCs. V usage is TRBV6-6 and J usage is TRBJ2-5; D is ambiguous. The CDR3 here is CASSYSVETQYF. The DNA of the CDR3 is TGTGCCAGCAGTTACTCCGTAGAGACCCAGTACTTC.